This entry lists 29 T cell receptor beta chains sequenced from one sample in a study of a mutant IDH1 vaccine in newly diagnosed glioma. Measured with immunoSEQ multiplex PCR; TCRdb has only the in-frame clones, and not every one. This table has approximately 56,000 clones, about two thirds appearing once. Their recognized antigens are unknown. Time point here: week 47, end of study. A single vaccine dose contained 300 ug of mutant IDH1 20-mer peptide, and topical imiquimod was used with it. Sequenced here: peripheral blood mononuclear cells (PBMCs), sampled from a glioma patient whose treatment included an IDH1 peptide vaccine. Receptors were obtained from a man between 35 and 55 years old with glioma. Some clones in this sample may be carry-over from other donors' samples.

The V gene is TRBV28, the J gene TRBJ2-5, with D perhaps TRBD1 or TRBD2 (5 bases each). Trimming pared 7 bases from V and 5 bases from J, leaving 17 bases between. Germline V gene lookup returns CDR1 MDHEN and CDR2 SYDVKM. The CDR3 contains 14 residues. CDR3 DNA: TGTGCCAGCACCGTTGCAGGGACGCGGGAGACCCAGTACTTC. Its translation is CASTVAGTRETQYF. The whole variable domain, remainder taken from reference TRBV28 and TRBJ2-5, is DVKVTQSSRYLVKRTGEKVFLECVQDMDHENMFWYRQDPGLGLRLIYFSYDVKMKEKGDIPEGYSVSREKKERFSLILESASTNQTSMYLCASTVAGTRETQYFGPGTRLLVL.

The chain carries TRBV18 and TRBJ2-3; D not resolved. The CDR3 totals 15 residues. CDR1 and CDR2 from the germline V gene are KGHSH and LQKENI. The V end lost 5 bases, the J end lost 0 bases, and 12 bases lay between the germline ends. The CDR3: CASSDSLSSTDTQYF. As DNA, the CDR3 is TGTGCCAGCTCAGATAGCCTTTCTAGCACAGATACGCAGTATTTT.

V gene TRBV13 combines with J gene TRBJ1-6, with unresolved D. This CDR3 is built from 14 residues. CDR1 and CDR2 (germline): PRHDT, FYEKMQ (reference sequence). V shed 6 bases and J shed 4 bases, with 10 bases lying between them. In DNA form, the CDR3 reads TGTGCCAGCAGGACTACAGCTTATAATTCACCCCTCCACTTT. Its protein product is CASRTTAYNSPLHF.

This sequence joins TRBV2 and TRBJ2-3, with TRBD2 matching 8 bases. Germline V gene lookup returns CDR1 SNHLY and CDR2 FYNNEI. This CDR3 contains 14 residues. V trimming: 7 bases; J trimming: 0 bases; junction bases outside the gene matches: 3. The DNA for the CDR3 is TGTGCCAGCAAACTAGCGGCTAGCACAGATACGCAGTATTTT. Protein sequence: CASKLAASTDTQYF.

A single count supports this clone. The chain is built from TRBV21-1 and TRBJ1-4; the table calls TRBD1, which could not be checked here. TRBV21-1 is termed a pseudogene. This CDR3 is 14 amino acids long. CDR3 DNA: TGTGCCAGCAGAAGGGGCCTGCTCAATGAAAAACTGTTTTTT. Its protein is CASRRGLLNEKLFF.

This chain connects TRBV2 to TRBJ2-3, with TRBD1 matching over 8 bases. Germline CDR1 reads SNHLY; CDR2 reads FYNNEI. Germline trimming cut 9 bases from V and 4 bases from J; bases unmatched to any gene: 9. This CDR3 is 14 amino acids long. The CDR3 protein is CARAPVTGADTQYF. CDR3 nucleotides: TGTGCCAGGGCCCCCGTGACAGGGGCAGATACGCAGTATTTT.

The CDR3 DNA sequence: TGCGCCAGCAGTGGTCTTGGTCAGCCCCAGCATTTT. Translating gives CASSGLGQPQHF. V gene TRBV10-2 combines with J gene TRBJ1-5; no definite D call. The germline V gene encodes CDR1 WSHSY and CDR2 SAAADI. The CDR3 totals 12 residues. Deletions cut 4 bases from V and 6 bases from J, with 7 bases between.

The rearrangement joins TRBV10-3 to TRBJ2-4, with a possible D match to TRBD2 (6 bases). The CDR3 has 15 residues. Germline V lookup: CDR1 ENHRY, CDR2 SYGVKD. V was shortened by 0 bases and J by 7 bases, with 13 bases between the two germline ends. As DNA, the CDR3 is TGTGCCATCAGTGAGTCTAGCGGTCGAGGGAACATTCAGTACTTC. Its translation is CAISESSGRGNIQYF.

CDR3 region: CASSYSGLKTQYF. CDR3 nucleotides: TGTGCCAGCAGTTATTCAGGGTTGAAGACCCAGTACTTC. The chain has TRBV27 and TRBJ2-5, with D perhaps TRBD1 (5 bases). This CDR3 has 13 amino acids. The germline gives CDR1 MNHEY, CDR2 SMNVEV (reference sequence). Trimming cost V 4 bases and J 6 bases, with 12 bases left between them.

The gene calls are TRBV18 and TRBJ2-5; D remains unclear. Germline lookup yields CDR1 KGHSH and CDR2 LQKENI. The CDR3 is 13 amino acids. V lost 1 base to trimming and J lost 5 bases, with 8 bases between them. The CDR3 sequence is CASSPLNRETQYF. CDR3 nucleotide sequence: TGTGCCAGCTCACCACTAAATCGGGAGACCCAGTACTTC.

By proportion, this clone is medium-sized (0.01 to 0.1%). V and J are TRBV7-9 and TRBJ1-2; the D gene is possibly TRBD1 (5 bases). The CDR3 spans 17 residues. The germline V and J ends were trimmed by 3 bases and 4 bases, with 21 bases remaining between them. Germline assignment: CDR1 SEHNR and CDR2 FQNEAQ (reference sequence). For the CDR3, the DNA is TGTGCCAGCAGCTTGGGGCAGGGTAAAGATCTTACCTATGGCTACACCTTC. Protein: CASSLGQGKDLTYGYTF.

The CDR3 nucleotides read TGCGCCAGCAGCCAAGAGTGGGCCCCACGTTCACCCCTCCACTTT. Protein sequence: CASSQEWAPRSPLHF. The gene calls are TRBV4-1 and TRBJ1-6; D gene uncertain. Germline assignment: CDR1 MGHRA and CDR2 YSYEKL. The CDR3 is 15 amino acids. V lost 0 bases and J lost 9, with 12 bases in between.

The rearrangement joins TRBV7-8 to TRBJ2-4; D is unclear. V shed 5 bases and J shed 6 bases, with 11 bases lying between them. Germline lookup yields CDR1 SGHVS and CDR2 FQNEAQ. This CDR3 has 13 amino acids. In DNA, the CDR3 is TGTGCCAGCAGCAAAAATACCCCAAACATTCAGTACTTC. Protein sequence: CASSKNTPNIQYF. Full variable domain (missing parts from reference TRBV7-8 and TRBJ2-4): GAGVSQSPRYKVAKRGQDVALRCDPISGHVSLFWYQQALGQGPEFLTYFQNEAQLDKSGLPSDRFFAERPEGSVSTLKIQRTQQEDSAVYLCASSKNTPNIQYFGAGTRLSVL.

The chain carries TRBV29-1 and TRBJ2-3; 7 nucleotides agree with TRBD2. The germline CDR1 and CDR2 sequences are SQVTM and ANQGSEA. CDR3 length: 12 residues. The ends lost 7 bases at V and 7 bases at J; junction bases unmatched: 8. CDR3 sequence reads: CSATGGLYTQYF. The CDR3 coding sequence is TGCAGCGCTACCGGGGGGTTGTATACGCAGTATTTT.

V usage is TRBV4-1 and J usage is TRBJ1-3; D is unclear. V was clipped by 0 bases and J by 4 bases, with 16 bases between them. The CDR3 has 17 amino acids. Looked up from germline, CDR1 is MGHRA and CDR2 is YSYEKL. The CDR3: CASSQDINAGTGNTIYF. In DNA, the CDR3 is TGCGCCAGCAGCCAAGATATTAATGCAGGCACGGGAAACACCATATATTTT.

This clone was detected only a few times. The chain has TRBV5-4 and TRBJ2-7, with 8 bases aligning to TRBD2. CDR3 length: 17 amino acids. CDR1 is SGHNT, CDR2 YYREEE, per germline (reference sequence). The V and J ends lost 4 bases and 4 bases, in that order; junction bases with no gene match: 16. This chain's CDR3 is CASSPTGLANMAYEQYF. CDR3 bases: TGTGCCAGCAGCCCTACCGGACTAGCCAACATGGCATACGAGCAGTACTTC. Using reference TRBV5-4 and TRBJ2-7 for the parts outside the CDR3, the full variable domain is ETGVTQSPTHLIKTRGQQVTLRCSSQSGHNTVSWYQQALGQGPQFIFQYYREEENGRGNFPPRFSGLQFPNYSSELNVNALELDDSALYLCASSPTGLANMAYEQYFGPGTRLTVT.

CDR3 protein: CASSLQGITDTSTDTQYF. In nucleotides, the CDR3 is TGTGCCAGCAGCCTACAGGGGATAACCGACACTAGCACAGATACGCAGTATTTT. The chain has TRBV4-2 and TRBJ2-3, with 7 bases lining up with TRBD1. The CDR3 sequence is 18 residues long. CDR1 LGHNA and CDR2 YNFKEQ come from the germline V gene. Germline trimming cut 4 bases from V and 0 bases from J; bases unmatched to any gene: 13.

This clone came up a few times. The V and J genes are TRBV5-1 and TRBJ2-2; TRBD1 is a possible D gene (5 bases). CDR3 length: 17 amino acids. CDR1 is SGHRS, CDR2 YFSETQ, per germline. Trimming stripped 0 bases from V and 4 bases from J, with 16 bases between. CDR3 coding DNA: TGCGCCAGCAGCTTGGGTCCTGCAGGGTCCCCCACCGGGGAGCTGTTTTTT. Amino acid sequence: CASSLGPAGSPTGELFF. The full variable domain, with the rest looked up from reference TRBV5-1 and TRBJ2-2, is KAGVTQTPRYLIKTRGQQVTLSCSPISGHRSVSWYQQTPGQGLQFLFEYFSETQRNKGNFPGRFSGRQFSNSRSEMNVSTLELGDSALYLCASSLGPAGSPTGELFFGEGSRLTVL.

This clone was seen a handful of times. CDR3 sequence reads: CASRRVENQPQHF. The CDR3 nucleotides are TGTGCCAGTAGGAGGGTGGAGAATCAGCCCCAGCATTTT. This chain joins TRBV19 and TRBJ1-5, with D unresolved. The V end lost 6 bases, the J end lost 4 bases, and 10 bases lay between the germline ends. From germline, CDR1 is LNHDA and CDR2 SQIVND (reference sequence). There are 13 residues in the CDR3.

This clone was observed a few times. The chain joins TRBV27 to TRBJ1-1; D remains unclear. Germline values: CDR1 MNHEY, CDR2 SMNVEV (reference sequence). V shed 2 bases and J shed 8 bases, with 15 bases lying between them. CDR3 size: 14 residues. In DNA, the CDR3 is TGTGCCAGCAGTTTAATGGGCCCCGGGGTCGAAGCTTTCTTT. Protein product: CASSLMGPGVEAFF.

By frequency in the sample, this clone is medium-sized. The chain recombines TRBV5-1 with TRBJ1-4, with TRBD1 matching 8 bases. The CDR3 length is 13 residues. Germline values: CDR1 SGHRS, CDR2 YFSETQ. Germline trimming cut 5 bases from V and 8 bases from J; bases unmatched to any gene: 5. The CDR3 DNA follows: TGCGCCAGCAGGACAGGGGCGAACGAAAAACTGTTTTTT. Amino acids: CASRTGANEKLFF.

The chain has TRBV6-5 and TRBJ2-5; D possibly matches TRBD1 or TRBD2 (5 bases each). The DNA end lines up better with TRBJ2-7; the J call may be wrong. Per the germline V gene, CDR1 is MNHEY and CDR2 is SVGAGI. The CDR3 runs 13 residues. CDR3 region: CASRGVGTYEQYF. The CDR3 nucleotides read TGTGCCAGCAGGGGGGTGGGTACTTACGAGCAGTACTTC.

The chain has TRBV18 and TRBJ2-3, with D possibly matching TRBD2 (6 bases). V was clipped by 0 bases and J by 0 bases, with 10 bases between them. Germline V gene lookup returns CDR1 KGHSH and CDR2 LQKENI. The CDR3 spans 16 residues. CDR3 DNA: TGTGCCAGCTCACCACCGGGGGGAGCTAGCACAGATACGCAGTATTTT. This codes for CASSPPGGASTDTQYF. The whole variable domain, remainder taken from reference TRBV18 and TRBJ2-3, is NAGVMQNPRHLVRRRGQEARLRCSPMKGHSHVYWYRQLPEEGLKFMVYLQKENIIDESGMPKERFSAEFPKEGPSILRIQQVVRGDSAAYFCASSPPGGASTDTQYFGPGTRLTVL.

This clone was picked up a small number of times. The gene calls are TRBV2 and TRBJ1-5; the match to TRBD1 covers 7 bases. Germline V gene lookup returns CDR1 SNHLY and CDR2 FYNNEI. Trimming at V came to 5 bases and at J to 1 base, leaving 5 bases not matched to a gene. This CDR3 region has 15 residues. The CDR3 DNA sequence: TGTGCCAGCAGTTGGGACAGTAGGAGCAATCAGCCCCAGCATTTT. Translating gives CASSWDSRSNQPQHF.

The genes are TRBV10-1 and TRBJ2-7; D ambiguous. CDR1 is WNHNN and CDR2 is SYGVQD in the germline V gene (reference sequence). CDR3 length: 11 amino acids. Deletions cut 5 bases from V and 4 bases from J, with 6 bases between. The CDR3 protein is CASSNSYEQYF. In DNA form, the CDR3 reads TGCGCCAGCAGTAATTCTTACGAGCAGTACTTC.

The chain has TRBV7-9 and TRBJ2-5; D possibly corresponds to TRBD2 (6 bases). The germline V and J ends were trimmed by 5 bases and 2 bases, with 6 bases remaining between them. Germline V CDR1 and CDR2: SEHNR, FQNEAQ (reference sequence). The CDR3 loop spans 12 amino acids. The CDR3 loop is CASSREQETQYF. Written as DNA, the CDR3 is TGTGCCAGCAGCCGGGAGCAAGAGACCCAGTACTTC.

The V and J genes are TRBV11-2 and TRBJ2-1; D possibly matches TRBD1 or TRBD2 (5 bases each). The CDR3 length is 16 residues. V was trimmed by 3 bases and J by 5 bases, leaving 17 bases between them. Looked up from germline, CDR1 is SGHAT and CDR2 is FQNNGV. CDR3 coding DNA: TGTGCCAGCAGCTTTCGTGTCGGGGCATCCAACAATGAGCAGTTCTTC. This encodes CASSFRVGASNNEQFF.

This clone was detected once. Other DNA sequences in this sample translate to the same CDR3. The chain couples TRBV5-4 to TRBJ1-2, with D possibly being TRBD1 (5 bases). Trimming removed 0 bases at V and 2 bases at J, with 8 bases between. Germline CDR1 reads SGHNT; CDR2 reads YYREEE (reference sequence). The CDR3 runs 14 residues. The CDR3 DNA sequence: TGTGCCAGCAGCTTGGGAGGGGTAAACTATGGCTACACCTTC. Encoded protein: CASSLGGVNYGYTF.

V is TRBV10-3 and J is TRBJ1-2, with D perhaps matching TRBD1 (5 bases). Trimming removed 4 bases from V and 4 bases from J, with 13 bases in between. Germline CDR1 and CDR2: ENHRY and SYGVKD. The CDR3 length is 14 residues. The CDR3 region has the DNA TGTGCCATCAGTGGGGCAGGGCAAATCTATGGCTACACCTTC. It encodes CAISGAGQIYGYTF.